Listed below are T cell receptor beta chains from one sample, sequenced in a study of shared clonotypes between healthy human individuals. TCRdb's copy holds only in-frame clones and misses some; the assay was immunoSEQ multiplex PCR. This repertoire shows about 800,000 clones, approximately 97% found once; its top ten account for approximately 0.2%. The sample was naive CD8+ T cells sorted from blood. Receptors originate from a man aged 25 to 40 in good health. Each CDR3 is given with its conserved first and last residue. A D gene is named only where the DNA matches it firmly. Part of the rows lack a size; the others show once, few, many or a class for expanded clones.

d_gene: TRBD2
j_gene: TRBJ2-7
v_gene: TRBV5-1
abundance: NA
CDR3aa: CASSLDFGTSVEQYF
CDR3nt: TGCGCCAGCAGCTTGGACTTCGGGACTAGCGTCGAGCAGTACTTC

d_gene: TRBD2
j_gene: TRBJ2-7
v_gene: TRBV9
abundance: NA
CDR3aa: CASSPSGSYEQYF
CDR3nt: TGTGCCAGCAGTCCTAGCGGGAGCTACGAGCAGTACTTC

d_gene: TRBD1
j_gene: TRBJ1-4
v_gene: TRBV2
abundance: NA
CDR3aa: CASRWDSLRYNEKLFF
CDR3nt: TGTGCCAGCCGGTGGGACAGTCTTCGATATAATGAAAAACTGTTTTTT

d_gene: NA
j_gene: TRBJ1-5
v_gene: TRBV19
abundance: NA
CDR3aa: CASSLWDSNQPQHF
CDR3nt: TGTGCCAGTAGTCTGTGGGACAGCAATCAGCCCCAGCATTTT

d_gene: NA
j_gene: TRBJ2-1
v_gene: TRBV19
abundance: NA
CDR3aa: CASSPLVTNEQFF
CDR3nt: TGTGCCAGTAGTCCGCTAGTCACCAATGAGCAGTTCTTC

d_gene: NA
j_gene: TRBJ2-7
v_gene: TRBV5-1
abundance: NA
CDR3aa: CATVRENEQYF
CDR3nt: TGCGCCACCGTCAGGGAAAACGAGCAGTACTTC

d_gene: NA
j_gene: TRBJ2-7
v_gene: TRBV4-3
abundance: NA
CDR3aa: CASSQSQGYEQYF
CDR3nt: TGCGCCAGCAGCCAGTCACAGGGATACGAGCAGTACTTC

d_gene: TRBD2
j_gene: TRBJ2-7
v_gene: TRBV27
abundance: NA
CDR3aa: CASGRASEQYF
CDR3nt: TGTGCCAGCGGGAGGGCCTCCGAGCAGTACTTC

d_gene: TRBD2
j_gene: TRBJ2-3
v_gene: TRBV6-5
abundance: NA
CDR3aa: CASSAGVRTDTQYF
CDR3nt: TGTGCCAGTTCAGCGGGAGTGCGAACAGATACGCAGTATTTT

d_gene: NA
j_gene: TRBJ1-1
v_gene: TRBV7-8
abundance: NA
CDR3aa: CASSLFGGANTEAFF
CDR3nt: TGTGCCAGCAGCTTATTCGGGGGCGCGAACACTGAAGCTTTCTTT

d_gene: NA
j_gene: TRBJ1-5
v_gene: TRBV21-1
abundance: NA
CDR3aa: CASSLHWGTIDQPQHF
CDR3nt: TGTGCCAGCAGTCTCCACTGGGGGACAATTGATCAGCCCCAGCATTTT

d_gene: TRBD2
j_gene: TRBJ2-1
v_gene: TRBV15
abundance: NA
CDR3aa: CATSRGDSGRDEQFF
CDR3nt: TGTGCCACCAGCAGAGGGGACAGCGGGAGGGATGAGCAGTTCTTC

d_gene: TRBD2
j_gene: TRBJ2-7
v_gene: TRBV5-1
abundance: NA
CDR3aa: CASSLHSGSTYEQYF
CDR3nt: TGCGCCAGCAGCTTGCATAGCGGGTCCACCTACGAGCAGTACTTC

d_gene: NA
j_gene: TRBJ2-3
v_gene: TRBV5-4
abundance: once
CDR3aa: CASSLRFEGTDTQYF
CDR3nt: TGTGCCAGCAGCTTAAGGTTCGAGGGGACAGATACGCAGTATTTT

d_gene: TRBD1
j_gene: TRBJ1-2
v_gene: TRBV28
abundance: NA
CDR3aa: CASRISGGIGSYGYTF
CDR3nt: TGTGCCAGCCGGATATCAGGGGGGATAGGGTCATATGGCTACACCTTC

d_gene: NA
j_gene: TRBJ2-1
v_gene: TRBV7-8
abundance: NA
CDR3aa: CASSPKRGVSYNEQFF
CDR3nt: TGTGCCAGCAGCCCTAAAAGAGGAGTTTCCTACAATGAGCAGTTCTTC

d_gene: TRBD2
j_gene: TRBJ2-1
v_gene: TRBV19
abundance: NA
CDR3aa: CASSIVLAGGPILNEQFF
CDR3nt: TGTGCCAGTAGTATAGTTCTAGCGGGAGGGCCTATTCTCAATGAGCAGTTCTTC

d_gene: TRBD1
j_gene: TRBJ1-2
v_gene: TRBV28
abundance: NA
CDR3aa: CASSRTGGDYGYTF
CDR3nt: TGTGCCAGCAGTAGGACAGGGGGAGACTATGGCTACACCTTC

d_gene: NA
j_gene: TRBJ1-4
v_gene: TRBV7-2
abundance: NA
CDR3aa: CASSLRDTFATNEKLFF
CDR3nt: TGTGCCAGCAGCTTGAGGGACACATTCGCAACTAATGAAAAACTGTTTTTT

d_gene: TRBD2
j_gene: TRBJ2-1
v_gene: TRBV7-9
abundance: NA
CDR3aa: CASSQGLAGDDEQFF
CDR3nt: TGTGCCAGCAGCCAAGGACTAGCGGGAGATGATGAGCAGTTCTTC

d_gene: NA
j_gene: TRBJ1-3
v_gene: TRBV10-3
abundance: NA
CDR3aa: CAISEQLGSGNTIYF
CDR3nt: TGTGCCATCAGCGAACAGCTAGGCTCTGGAAACACCATATATTTT

d_gene: NA
j_gene: TRBJ1-5
v_gene: TRBV15
abundance: NA
CDR3aa: CATSSDLSNQPQHF
CDR3nt: TGTGCCACCAGCTCGGACTTAAGCAATCAGCCCCAGCATTTT

d_gene: NA
j_gene: TRBJ2-7
v_gene: TRBV5-1
abundance: NA
CDR3aa: CASSLRGGDSYEQYF
CDR3nt: TGCGCCAGCAGCCTCCGAGGGGGGGACTCCTACGAGCAGTACTTC

d_gene: TRBD2
j_gene: TRBJ2-7
v_gene: TRBV27
abundance: NA
CDR3aa: CASSPAGGSWYEQYF
CDR3nt: TGTGCCAGCAGTCCCGCGGGCGGGAGTTGGTACGAGCAGTACTTC

d_gene: NA
j_gene: TRBJ1-2
v_gene: TRBV5-5
abundance: NA
CDR3aa: CASSPTTTYYGYTF
CDR3nt: TGTGCCAGCAGCCCGACAACAACCTACTATGGCTACACCTTC

d_gene: TRBD2
j_gene: TRBJ2-7
v_gene: TRBV10-3
abundance: NA
CDR3aa: CAISESLTSGSSYEQYF
CDR3nt: TGTGCCATCAGTGAGTCCTTAACTAGCGGGAGCTCCTACGAGCAGTACTTC

d_gene: TRBD1
j_gene: TRBJ2-7
v_gene: TRBV25-1
abundance: few
CDR3aa: CASSDRTGVWEQYF
CDR3nt: TGTGCCAGCAGTGATCGAACAGGGGTGTGGGAGCAGTACTTC

d_gene: NA
j_gene: TRBJ1-4
v_gene: TRBV9
abundance: NA
CDR3aa: CASSVRGQGLEKLFF
CDR3nt: TGTGCCAGCAGCGTCAGAGGGCAGGGATTGGAAAAACTGTTTTTT

d_gene: NA
j_gene: TRBJ2-2
v_gene: TRBV11-2
abundance: NA
CDR3aa: CASSSGGLGELFF
CDR3nt: TGTGCCAGCAGCTCCGGGGGGCTAGGGGAGCTGTTTTTT

d_gene: NA
j_gene: TRBJ2-5
v_gene: TRBV7-2
abundance: NA
CDR3aa: CASSLVISITETQYF
CDR3nt: TGTGCCAGCAGCTTAGTGATTAGTATCACGGAGACCCAGTACTTC

d_gene: NA
j_gene: TRBJ2-7
v_gene: TRBV7-6
abundance: NA
CDR3aa: CASSLRAWDEQYF
CDR3nt: TGTGCCAGCAGCTTACGGGCCTGGGACGAGCAGTACTTC

d_gene: NA
j_gene: TRBJ2-7
v_gene: TRBV11-2
abundance: NA
CDR3aa: CASSFDRSYEQYF
CDR3nt: TGTGCCAGCAGCTTCGACCGAAGCTACGAGCAGTACTTC

d_gene: TRBD2
j_gene: TRBJ2-5
v_gene: TRBV7-9
abundance: once
CDR3aa: CASTLTSGQETQYF
CDR3nt: TGTGCCAGCACCTTGACTAGCGGTCAAGAGACCCAGTACTTC

d_gene: NA
j_gene: TRBJ2-7
v_gene: TRBV4-1
abundance: NA
CDR3aa: CASSQDHVLGGTYEQYF
CDR3nt: TGCGCCAGCAGCCAAGATCATGTTCTCGGGGGAACCTACGAGCAGTACTTC

d_gene: NA
j_gene: TRBJ1-5
v_gene: TRBV15
abundance: NA
CDR3aa: CATSDQGWSGSGYQPQHF
CDR3nt: TGTGCCACCAGCGACCAGGGGTGGTCAGGTAGTGGGTATCAGCCCCAGCATTTT

d_gene: NA
j_gene: TRBJ2-2
v_gene: TRBV18
abundance: NA
CDR3aa: CASSPSEGLLYTGELFF
CDR3nt: TGTGCCAGCTCACCTTCCGAGGGACTCCTTTACACCGGGGAGCTGTTTTTT

d_gene: TRBD1
j_gene: TRBJ1-1
v_gene: TRBV7-9
abundance: NA
CDR3aa: CASSFTHQGGNTEAFF
CDR3nt: TGTGCCAGCAGCTTTACCCACCAGGGGGGGAACACTGAAGCTTTCTTT

d_gene: NA
j_gene: TRBJ2-2
v_gene: TRBV29-1
abundance: NA
CDR3aa: CSVVAPSVNTGELFF
CDR3nt: TGCAGCGTTGTTGCCCCTAGCGTAAACACCGGGGAGCTGTTTTTT

d_gene: TRBD2
j_gene: TRBJ2-7
v_gene: TRBV29-1
abundance: NA
CDR3aa: CSVSRLAGNHEQYF
CDR3nt: TGCAGCGTTTCAAGACTAGCGGGAAACCACGAGCAGTACTTC

d_gene: TRBD1
j_gene: TRBJ2-7
v_gene: TRBV9
abundance: once
CDR3aa: CASSVVWTGYGADEQYF
CDR3nt: TGTGCCAGCAGCGTAGTTTGGACAGGGTATGGGGCTGACGAGCAGTACTTC

d_gene: NA
j_gene: TRBJ1-5
v_gene: TRBV15
abundance: NA
CDR3aa: CATRDSQDNQPQHF
CDR3nt: TGTGCCACCAGGGACAGCCAAGACAATCAGCCCCAGCATTTT

d_gene: NA
j_gene: TRBJ1-1
v_gene: TRBV4-1
abundance: NA
CDR3aa: CASSQAGQNTEAFF
CDR3nt: TGCGCCAGCAGCCAAGCGGGACAGAACACTGAAGCTTTCTTT

d_gene: NA
j_gene: TRBJ1-1
v_gene: TRBV7-9
abundance: NA
CDR3aa: CASSPRGTEAFF
CDR3nt: TGTGCCAGCAGCCCGAGGGGGACTGAAGCTTTCTTT

d_gene: NA
j_gene: TRBJ2-3
v_gene: TRBV11-2
abundance: NA
CDR3aa: CASISGIRTDTQYF
CDR3nt: TGTGCCAGCATATCAGGGATAAGGACAGATACGCAGTATTTT

d_gene: TRBD2
j_gene: TRBJ2-1
v_gene: TRBV7-2
abundance: NA
CDR3aa: CASSADTTSGRIYNEQFF
CDR3nt: TGTGCCAGCAGCGCTGATACGACTAGCGGGAGAATATACAATGAGCAGTTCTTC

d_gene: NA
j_gene: TRBJ1-4
v_gene: TRBV14
abundance: NA
CDR3aa: CASSQESWLGEKLFF
CDR3nt: TGTGCCAGCAGCCAAGAGTCCTGGCTGGGTGAAAAACTGTTTTTT

d_gene: TRBD2
j_gene: TRBJ2-1
v_gene: TRBV5-5
abundance: NA
CDR3aa: CASSLGWTSGSSYNEQFF
CDR3nt: TGTGCCAGCAGCTTGGGTTGGACTAGCGGGAGCTCCTACAATGAGCAGTTCTTC

d_gene: NA
j_gene: TRBJ1-5
v_gene: TRBV27
abundance: NA
CDR3aa: CASSSDFGSSQPQHF
CDR3nt: TGTGCCAGCAGTTCTGACTTCGGGTCCAGTCAGCCCCAGCATTTT

d_gene: TRBD1
j_gene: TRBJ2-7
v_gene: TRBV27
abundance: NA
CDR3aa: CASSNRGTYEQYF
CDR3nt: TGTGCCAGCAGTAACAGGGGTACCTACGAGCAGTACTTC

d_gene: NA
j_gene: TRBJ2-3
v_gene: TRBV5-1
abundance: NA
CDR3aa: CASSLARTADTQYF
CDR3nt: TGCGCCAGCAGCTTGGCCCGGACAGCAGATACGCAGTATTTT

d_gene: TRBD1
j_gene: TRBJ2-7
v_gene: TRBV5-1
abundance: NA
CDR3aa: CASSLVATGGFYEQYF
CDR3nt: TGCGCCAGCAGCTTGGTCGCGACAGGGGGCTTTTACGAGCAGTACTTC

d_gene: NA
j_gene: TRBJ2-7
v_gene: TRBV2
abundance: NA
CDR3aa: CASSEIGRRSSYEQYF
CDR3nt: TGTGCCAGCAGTGAAATCGGCAGGCGGAGCTCCTACGAGCAGTACTTC

d_gene: NA
j_gene: TRBJ2-1
v_gene: TRBV6-1
abundance: once
CDR3aa: CASSELGTSLYNEQFF
CDR3nt: TGTGCCAGCAGTGAGCTGGGGACAAGTTTATACAATGAGCAGTTCTTC